This T cell receptor (beta chain) appears in the sequencing data of a study of memory CD4+ T cells and cytomegalovirus serostatus. V was trimmed by 5 bases and J by 5 bases, leaving 22 bases between them. This CDR3 has 16 residues. The sort gate was single viable CD3+CD4+CD8-CD45RO+ cells for memory CD4+ T cells. CMV serostatus came from serum IgG against pp150, pp28, p38, p52. CD4+ T cells were isolated by positive magnetic selection. Study-wide results and limits: Median bootstrapped AUC for CMV status was about 0.94 originally, 0.75 to 0.91 US-trained.

On this clone itself: The antigen remains undetermined.

Per the study methods: After removing out-of-frame reads, over 2 million distinct TCRbeta sequences remained. Produced via immunoSEQ multiplex PCR; TCRdb's table is partial and in-frame only. V, J and clone size derive from that table, while D and trimming were established from the DNA sequence. The sample consists of 40,000 to 55,000 clones, 82% of them appearing once. The chain combines TRBV23-1 with TRBJ2-7, with D tentatively TRBD2 (6 bases). TRBV23-1 is annotated as an ORF whose role is uncertain. The sequence was collected from an adult in good health and CMV-seronegative. Input material: memory CD4+ T cells from blood. CDR3 loop: CASSNRHRDFFDEQYF. DNA for the CDR3: TGCGCCAGCAGTAACAGACACCGGGACTTCTTTGACGAGCAGTACTTC.